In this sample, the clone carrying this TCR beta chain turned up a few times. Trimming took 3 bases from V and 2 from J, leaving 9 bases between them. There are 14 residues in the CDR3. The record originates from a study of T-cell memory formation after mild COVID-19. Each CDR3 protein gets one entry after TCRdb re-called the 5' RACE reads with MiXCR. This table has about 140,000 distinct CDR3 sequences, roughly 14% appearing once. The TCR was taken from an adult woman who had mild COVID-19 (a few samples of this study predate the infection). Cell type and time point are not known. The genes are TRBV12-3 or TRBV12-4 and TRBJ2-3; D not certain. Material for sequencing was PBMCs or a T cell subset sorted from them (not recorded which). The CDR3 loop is CASSFPTVTDTQYF. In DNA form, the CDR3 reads TGTGCCAGCAGTTTCCCGACGGTCACAGATACGCAGTATTTT.